This T cell receptor (beta chain) was sequenced during a study of blood T cell repertoires in COVID-19. Study as a whole: Acute and convalescent COVID-19 specimens originated in the United States, Italy and Spain. Sample material is recorded as cDNA or gDNA derived from T cells, B-cell-depleted T cells, or PBMCs.

V was clipped by 8 bases and J by 6 bases; unmatched bases: 5. Germline-derived CDR1 and CDR2 are LNHDA and SQIVND (reference sequence). The CDR3 extends over 13 amino acids. This clone was seen only a few times. In the authors' methods: Nucleated cell counts were estimated from reference gene primer amplification. Assay: immunoSEQ multiplex PCR; the TCRdb copy retains only in-frame clones and omits some. V and J calls and clone size are copied from that table; D and trimming were computed from the DNA. Of about 250,000 clones detected, under 85% appear once; the ten largest clones hold roughly 5.5%. The receptor's source is a human donor in a cohort sampled during active COVID-19. This chain connects TRBV19 to TRBJ1-5; 9 bases align to TRBD1. Sequencing was performed on peripheral blood. Here the CDR3 DNA reads TGTGCCAGTGCCGGGACAGGGATTCAGCCCCAGCATTTT. Its protein product is CASAGTGIQPQHF.